Many counts were recorded for the clone carrying this T cell receptor (beta chain). The sample originates from a study of glioma-infiltrating T cells. Trimming took 6 bases from V and 5 from J; bases not matched to a gene: 2. Per the germline V gene, CDR1 is MGHDK and CDR2 is SYGVNS. The CDR3 is 13 residues long. Using RNA template, CDR3s of TCR alpha and beta were amplified with iRepertoire arm-PCR. One-step reverse transcription and amplification started from around 100-400 ng of tissue mRNA or PBMC total RNA. TCRdb reanalysed the multiplex PCR reads using MiXCR and keeps one entry per CDR3 protein. The data show about 21,000 distinct CDR3 sequences, with 20% to 25% seen just once and about 12% held by the top ten.

Sequences were obtained from glioma tissue, nonneoplastic brain tissue, or PBMCs (not recorded which). The receptor was derived from a human donor with low-grade glioma or glioblastoma, undergoing nonglioma brain surgery, or in good health (not recorded which). This chain links TRBV25-1 with TRBJ1-2; TRBD1 aligns across 11 bases. DNA of the CDR3: TGTGCCAGCAGCCGGGACAGGGGGTATGGCTACACCTTC. Amino acid sequence: CASSRDRGYGYTF.